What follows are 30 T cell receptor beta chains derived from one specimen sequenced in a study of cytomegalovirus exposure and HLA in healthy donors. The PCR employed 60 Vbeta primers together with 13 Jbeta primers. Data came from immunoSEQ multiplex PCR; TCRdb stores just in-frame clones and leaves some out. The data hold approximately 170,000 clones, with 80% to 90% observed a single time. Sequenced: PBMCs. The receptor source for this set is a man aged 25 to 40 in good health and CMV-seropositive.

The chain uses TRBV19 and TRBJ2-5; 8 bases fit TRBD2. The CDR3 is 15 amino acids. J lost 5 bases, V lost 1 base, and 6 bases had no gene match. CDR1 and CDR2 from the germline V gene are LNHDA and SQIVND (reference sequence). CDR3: CASSIGLANVETQYF. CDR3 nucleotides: TGTGCCAGTAGTATAGGACTAGCGAACGTTGAGACCCAGTACTTC. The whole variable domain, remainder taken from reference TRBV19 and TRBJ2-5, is DGGITQSPKYLFRKEGQNVTLSCEQNLNHDAMYWYRQDPGQGLRLIYYSQIVNDFQKGDIAEGYSVSREKKESFPLTVTSAQKNPTAFYLCASSIGLANVETQYFGPGTRLLVL.

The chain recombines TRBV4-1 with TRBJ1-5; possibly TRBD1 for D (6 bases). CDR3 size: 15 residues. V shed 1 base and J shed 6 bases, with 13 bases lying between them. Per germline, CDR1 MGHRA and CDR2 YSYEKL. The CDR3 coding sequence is TGCGCCAGCAGCCAAGTCGAGGGGGTGGTTCAGCCCCAGCATTTT. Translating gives CASSQVEGVVQPQHF.

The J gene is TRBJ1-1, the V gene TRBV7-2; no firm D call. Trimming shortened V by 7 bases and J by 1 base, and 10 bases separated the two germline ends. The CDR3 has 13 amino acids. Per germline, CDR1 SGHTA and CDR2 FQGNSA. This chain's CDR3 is CASNLVRNTEAFF. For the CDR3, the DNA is TGTGCCAGCAACCTCGTTAGGAACACTGAAGCTTTCTTT.

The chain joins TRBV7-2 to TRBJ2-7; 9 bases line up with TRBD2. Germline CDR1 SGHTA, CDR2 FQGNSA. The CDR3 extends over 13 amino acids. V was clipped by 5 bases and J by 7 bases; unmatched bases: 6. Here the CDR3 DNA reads TGTGCCAGCAGCGACGGACTAGCGAGAGAGCAGTACGTC. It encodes CASSDGLAREQYV.

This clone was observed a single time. In DNA form, the CDR3 reads TGTGCCAGCTCTACCGGGACAGGGGTTGGCTACACCTTC. It codes for CASSTGTGVGYTF. The rearrangement links TRBV18 to TRBJ1-2, with TRBD1 matching 10 bases. The CDR3 sequence is 13 residues long. Germline trimming cut 6 bases from V and 7 bases from J; bases unmatched to any gene: 5. Per germline, CDR1 KGHSH and CDR2 LQKENI.

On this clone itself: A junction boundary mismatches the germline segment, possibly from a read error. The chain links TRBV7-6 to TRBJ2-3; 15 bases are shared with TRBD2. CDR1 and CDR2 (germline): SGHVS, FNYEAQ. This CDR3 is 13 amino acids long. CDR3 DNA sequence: TGCGGGACTAGCGGGAGGACAGGAGATACGCAGTATTTT. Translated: CGTSGRTGDTQYF.

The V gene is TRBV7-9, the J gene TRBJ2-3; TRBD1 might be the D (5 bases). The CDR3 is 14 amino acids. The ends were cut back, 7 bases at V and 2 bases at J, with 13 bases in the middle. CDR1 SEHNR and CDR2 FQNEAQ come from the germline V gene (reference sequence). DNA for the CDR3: TGTGCCAGCACCCTGACAGTAAACACAGATACGCAGTATTTT. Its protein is CASTLTVNTDTQYF.

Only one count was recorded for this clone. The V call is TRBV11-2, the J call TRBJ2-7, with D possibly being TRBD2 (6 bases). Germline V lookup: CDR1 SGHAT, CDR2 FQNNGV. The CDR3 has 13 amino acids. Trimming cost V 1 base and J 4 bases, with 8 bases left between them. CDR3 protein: CASSLGGLYEQYV. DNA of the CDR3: TGTGCCAGCAGCTTAGGAGGACTATACGAGCAGTACGTC.

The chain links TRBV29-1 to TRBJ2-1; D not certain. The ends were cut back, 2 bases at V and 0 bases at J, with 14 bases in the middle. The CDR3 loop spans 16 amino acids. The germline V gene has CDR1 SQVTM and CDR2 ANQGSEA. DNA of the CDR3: TGCAGCGTTGAAAGTTGGCGGTCTAGCTCCTACAATGAGCAGTTCTTC. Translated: CSVESWRSSSYNEQFF.

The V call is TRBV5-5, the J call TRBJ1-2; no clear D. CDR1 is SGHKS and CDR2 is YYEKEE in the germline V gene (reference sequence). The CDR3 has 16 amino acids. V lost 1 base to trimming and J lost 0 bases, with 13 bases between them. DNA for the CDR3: TGTGCCAGCAGCTTGTCGAGTTCCATTGCTAACTATGGCTACACCTTC. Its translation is CASSLSSSIANYGYTF.

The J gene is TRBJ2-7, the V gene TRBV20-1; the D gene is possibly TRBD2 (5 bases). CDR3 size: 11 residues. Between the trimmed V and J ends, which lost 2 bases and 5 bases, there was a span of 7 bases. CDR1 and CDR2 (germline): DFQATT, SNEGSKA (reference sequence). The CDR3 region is CSARRGHEQYF. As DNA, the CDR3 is TGCAGTGCTAGACGAGGGCACGAGCAGTACTTC.

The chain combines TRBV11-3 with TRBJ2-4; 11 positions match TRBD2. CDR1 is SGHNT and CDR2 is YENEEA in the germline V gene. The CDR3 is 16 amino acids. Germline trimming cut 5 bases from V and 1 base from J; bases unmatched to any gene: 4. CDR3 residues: CASSPPSGRAKNIQYF. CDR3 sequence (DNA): TGTGCCAGCAGCCCACCTAGCGGGAGGGCCAAAAACATTCAGTACTTC.

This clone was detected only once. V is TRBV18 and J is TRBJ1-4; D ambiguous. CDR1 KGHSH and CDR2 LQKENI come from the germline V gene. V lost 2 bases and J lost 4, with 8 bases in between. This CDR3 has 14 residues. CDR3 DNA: TGTGCCAGCTCACCAATAGGGAGTAATGAAAAACTGTTTTTT. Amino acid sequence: CASSPIGSNEKLFF.

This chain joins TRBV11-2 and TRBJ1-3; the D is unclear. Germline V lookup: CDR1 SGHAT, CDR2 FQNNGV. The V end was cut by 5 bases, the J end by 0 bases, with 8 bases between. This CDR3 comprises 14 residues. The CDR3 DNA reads TGTGCCAGCAGCGGAGGGTCCTCTGGAAACACCATATATTTT. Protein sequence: CASSGGSSGNTIYF. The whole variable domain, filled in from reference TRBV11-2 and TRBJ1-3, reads EAGVAQSPRYKIIEKRQSVAFWCNPISGHATLYWYQQILGQGPKLLIQFQNNGVVDDSQLPKDRFSAERLKGVDSTLKIQPAKLEDSAVYLCASSGGSSGNTIYFGEGSWLTVV.

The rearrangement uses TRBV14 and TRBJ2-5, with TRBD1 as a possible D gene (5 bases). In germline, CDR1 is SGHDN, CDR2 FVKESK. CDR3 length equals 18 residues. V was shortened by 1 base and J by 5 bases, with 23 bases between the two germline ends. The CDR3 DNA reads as TGTGCCAGCAGCCAAGTGTCTGGGGTAGGGGCATTACGGGAGACCCAGTACTTC. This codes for CASSQVSGVGALRETQYF.

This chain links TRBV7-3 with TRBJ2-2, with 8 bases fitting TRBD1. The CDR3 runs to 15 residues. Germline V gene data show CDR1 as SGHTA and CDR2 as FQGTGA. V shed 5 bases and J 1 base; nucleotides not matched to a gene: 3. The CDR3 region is CASSPDRVNTGELFF. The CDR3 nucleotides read TGTGCCAGCAGCCCGGACAGGGTGAACACCGGGGAGCTGTTTTTT.

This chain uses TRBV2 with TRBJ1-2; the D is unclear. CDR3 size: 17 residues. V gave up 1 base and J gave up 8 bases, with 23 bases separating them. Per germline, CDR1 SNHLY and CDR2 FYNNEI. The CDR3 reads CASSEGLGFGNLFGYTF. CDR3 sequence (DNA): TGTGCCAGCAGTGAAGGGCTCGGGTTTGGCAACCTTTTCGGCTACACCTTC.

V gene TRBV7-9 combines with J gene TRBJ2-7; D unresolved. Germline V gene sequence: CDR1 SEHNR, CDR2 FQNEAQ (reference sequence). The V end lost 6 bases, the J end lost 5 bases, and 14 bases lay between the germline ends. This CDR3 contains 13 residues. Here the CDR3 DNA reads TGTGCCAGCAGTAACAGTGGTCCCCACGAGCAGTACTTC. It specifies CASSNSGPHEQYF.

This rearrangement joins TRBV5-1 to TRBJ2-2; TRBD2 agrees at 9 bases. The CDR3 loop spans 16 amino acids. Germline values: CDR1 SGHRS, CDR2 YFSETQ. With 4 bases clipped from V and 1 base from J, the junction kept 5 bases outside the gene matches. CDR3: CASSAIAGVNTGELFF. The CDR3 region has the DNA TGCGCCAGCAGCGCCATAGCGGGAGTGAACACCGGGGAGCTGTTTTTT.

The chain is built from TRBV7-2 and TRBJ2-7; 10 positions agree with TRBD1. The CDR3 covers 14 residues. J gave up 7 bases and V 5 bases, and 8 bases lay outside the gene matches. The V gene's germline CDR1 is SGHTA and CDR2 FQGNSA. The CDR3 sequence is CASSLRQGAGEQYV. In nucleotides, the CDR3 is TGTGCCAGCAGCCTCCGACAGGGGGCAGGAGAGCAGTACGTC.

The CDR3 DNA reads TGTGCCAGTAGTAGAACCGGGACAGGGGTAGGCACAGATACGCAGTATTTT. Its protein product is CASSRTGTGVGTDTQYF. The chain combines TRBV19 with TRBJ2-3, with 10 nucleotides matching TRBD1. Trimming removed 4 bases from V and 1 base from J; junction bases left unmatched: 8. CDR1 LNHDA and CDR2 SQIVND come from the germline V gene (reference sequence). The CDR3 extends over 17 amino acids.

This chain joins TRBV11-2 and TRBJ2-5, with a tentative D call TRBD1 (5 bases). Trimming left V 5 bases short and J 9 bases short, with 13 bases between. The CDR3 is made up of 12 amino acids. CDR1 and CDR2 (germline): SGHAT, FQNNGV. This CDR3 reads CASSHPPRAQYF. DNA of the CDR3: TGTGCCAGCAGCCACCCCCCCAGGGCCCAGTACTTC.

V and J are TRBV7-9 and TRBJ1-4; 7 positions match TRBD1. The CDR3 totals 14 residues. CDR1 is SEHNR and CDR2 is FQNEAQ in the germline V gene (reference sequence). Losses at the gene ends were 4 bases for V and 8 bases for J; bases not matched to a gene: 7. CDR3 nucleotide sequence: TGTGCCAGCAGCTCCAGGGGGGTAGGCGAAAAACTGTTTTTT. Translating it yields CASSSRGVGEKLFF. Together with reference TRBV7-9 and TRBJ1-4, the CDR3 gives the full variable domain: DTGVSQNPRHKITKRGQNVTFRCDPISEHNRLYWYRQTLGQGPEFLTYFQNEAQLEKSRLLSDRFSAERPKGSFSTLEIQRTEQGDSAMYLCASSSRGVGEKLFFGSGTQLSVL.

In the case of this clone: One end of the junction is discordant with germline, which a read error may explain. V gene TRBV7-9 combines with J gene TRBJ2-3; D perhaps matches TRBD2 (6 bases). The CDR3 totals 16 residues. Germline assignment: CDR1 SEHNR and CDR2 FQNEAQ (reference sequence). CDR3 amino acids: CSSSLGYGSVTDTQYF. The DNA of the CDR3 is TGTTCCAGCAGCTTAGGGTACGGGAGTGTAACAGATACGCAGTATTTT. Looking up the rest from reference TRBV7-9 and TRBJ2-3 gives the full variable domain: DTGVSQNPRHKITKRGQNVTFRCDPISEHNRLYWYRQTLGQGPEFLTYFQNEAQLEKSRLLSDRFSAERPKGSFSTLEIQRTEQGDSAMYLCSSSLGYGSVTDTQYFGPGTRLTVL.

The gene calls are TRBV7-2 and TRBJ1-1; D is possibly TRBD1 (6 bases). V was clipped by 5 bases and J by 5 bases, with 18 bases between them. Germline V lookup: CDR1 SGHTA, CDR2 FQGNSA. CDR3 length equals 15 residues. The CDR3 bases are TGTGCCAGCAGCGTACAGGGTAGTCCGTATACTGAAGCTTTCTTT. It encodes CASSVQGSPYTEAFF.

The CDR3 DNA sequence: TGTGCCATCAGTCTCGGGACAGGGGGCGGTTACGAGCAGTACTTC. The encoded protein is CAISLGTGGGYEQYF. The chain joins TRBV10-3 to TRBJ2-7, with 12 bases matching TRBD1. V was clipped by 5 bases and J by 4 bases; unmatched bases: 6. This CDR3 has 15 residues. Germline loops: CDR1 ENHRY, CDR2 SYGVKD.

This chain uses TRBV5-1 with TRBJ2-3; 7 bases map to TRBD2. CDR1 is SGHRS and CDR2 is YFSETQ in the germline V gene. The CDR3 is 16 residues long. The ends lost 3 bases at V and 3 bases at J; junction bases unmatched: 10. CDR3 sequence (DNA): TGCGCCAGCAGCTGGCCGGCTAGCGGTCCGACAGATACGCAGTATTTT. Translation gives CASSWPASGPTDTQYF.

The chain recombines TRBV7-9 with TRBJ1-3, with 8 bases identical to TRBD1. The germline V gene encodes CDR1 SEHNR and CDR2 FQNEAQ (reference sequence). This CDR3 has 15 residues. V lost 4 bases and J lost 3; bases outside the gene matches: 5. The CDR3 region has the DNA TGTGCCAGCAGCTCGACAGGGGCATATGGAAACACCATATATTTT. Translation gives CASSSTGAYGNTIYF. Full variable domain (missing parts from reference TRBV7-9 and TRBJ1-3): DTGVSQNPRHKITKRGQNVTFRCDPISEHNRLYWYRQTLGQGPEFLTYFQNEAQLEKSRLLSDRFSAERPKGSFSTLEIQRTEQGDSAMYLCASSSTGAYGNTIYFGEGSWLTVV.

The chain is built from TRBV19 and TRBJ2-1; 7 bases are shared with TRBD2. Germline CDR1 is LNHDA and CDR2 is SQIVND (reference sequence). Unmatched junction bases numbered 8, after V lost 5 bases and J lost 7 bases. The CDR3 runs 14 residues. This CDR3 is CASSVGLELNEQFF. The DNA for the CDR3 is TGTGCCAGTAGTGTCGGACTAGAGTTGAATGAGCAGTTCTTC.

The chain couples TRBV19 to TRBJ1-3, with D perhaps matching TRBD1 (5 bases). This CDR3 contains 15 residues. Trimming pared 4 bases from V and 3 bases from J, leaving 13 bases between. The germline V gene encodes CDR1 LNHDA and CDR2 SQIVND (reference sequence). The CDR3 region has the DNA TGTGCCAGTAGTACCCCGGGACTCTTTGGAAACACCATATATTTT. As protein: CASSTPGLFGNTIYF.